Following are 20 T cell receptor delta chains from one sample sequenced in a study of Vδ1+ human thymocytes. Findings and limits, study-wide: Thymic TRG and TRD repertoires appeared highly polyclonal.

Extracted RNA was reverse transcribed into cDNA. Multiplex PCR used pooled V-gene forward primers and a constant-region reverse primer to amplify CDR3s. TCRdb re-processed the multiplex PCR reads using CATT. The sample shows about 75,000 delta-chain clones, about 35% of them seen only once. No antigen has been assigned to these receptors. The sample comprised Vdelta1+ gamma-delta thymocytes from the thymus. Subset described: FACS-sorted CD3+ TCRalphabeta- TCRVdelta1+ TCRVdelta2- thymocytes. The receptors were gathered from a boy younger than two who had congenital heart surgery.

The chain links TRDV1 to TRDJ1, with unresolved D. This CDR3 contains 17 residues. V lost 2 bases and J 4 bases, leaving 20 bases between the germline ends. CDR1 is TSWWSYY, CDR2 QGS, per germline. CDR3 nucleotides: TGTGCTCTTGGGGAAGGGCCCCAAGGGGCAGCCCACGATAAACTCATCTTT. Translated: CALGEGPQGAAHDKLIF.

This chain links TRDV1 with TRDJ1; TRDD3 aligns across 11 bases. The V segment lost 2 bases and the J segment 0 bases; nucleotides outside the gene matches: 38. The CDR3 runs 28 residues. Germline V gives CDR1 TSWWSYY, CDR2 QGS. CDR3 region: CALGEFNLEAFLHGGGYAGGDYTDKLIF. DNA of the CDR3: TGTGCTCTTGGGGAATTCAATTTGGAGGCCTTCCTACATGGTGGGGGATACGCTGGTGGGGATTACACCGATAAACTCATCTTT.

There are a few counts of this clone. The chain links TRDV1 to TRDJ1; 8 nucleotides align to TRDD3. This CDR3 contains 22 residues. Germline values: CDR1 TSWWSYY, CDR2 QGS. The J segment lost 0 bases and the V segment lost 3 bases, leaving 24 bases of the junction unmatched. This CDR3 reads CALGDFFGPDWGFSLYTDKLIF. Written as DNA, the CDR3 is TGTGCTCTTGGGGACTTTTTCGGTCCCGACTGGGGGTTCTCCCTGTACACCGATAAACTCATCTTT.

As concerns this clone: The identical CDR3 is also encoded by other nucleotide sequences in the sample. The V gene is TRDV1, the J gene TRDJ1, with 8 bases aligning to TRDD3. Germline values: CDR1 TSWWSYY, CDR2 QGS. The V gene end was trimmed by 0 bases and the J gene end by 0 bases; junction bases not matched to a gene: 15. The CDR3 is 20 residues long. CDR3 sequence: CALGELGRVGGSWYTDKLIF. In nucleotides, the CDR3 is TGTGCTCTTGGGGAACTGGGTCGCGTTGGGGGATCCTGGTACACCGATAAACTCATCTTT.

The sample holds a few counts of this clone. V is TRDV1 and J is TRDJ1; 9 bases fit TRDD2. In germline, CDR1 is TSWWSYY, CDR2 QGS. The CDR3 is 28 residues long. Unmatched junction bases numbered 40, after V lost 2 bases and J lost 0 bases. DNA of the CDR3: TGTGCTCTTGGGGAAGAGAGGTTGGGGCAAGTCTCGGCCTTCCTACACCCCTGGTGGATGGGGAACACCGATAAACTCATCTTT. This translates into CALGEERLGQVSAFLHPWWMGNTDKLIF.

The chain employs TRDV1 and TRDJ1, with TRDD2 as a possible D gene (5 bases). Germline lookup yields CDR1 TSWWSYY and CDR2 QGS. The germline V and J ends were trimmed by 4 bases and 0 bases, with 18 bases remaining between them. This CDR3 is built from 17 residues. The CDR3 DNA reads TGTGCTCTTGGGGTACCCTACAGTCCCCCGTACACCGATAAACTCATCTTT. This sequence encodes CALGVPYSPPYTDKLIF.

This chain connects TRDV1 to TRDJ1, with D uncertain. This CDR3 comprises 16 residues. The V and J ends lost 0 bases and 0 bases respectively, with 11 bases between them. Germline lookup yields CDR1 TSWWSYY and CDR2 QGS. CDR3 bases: TGTGCTCTTGGGGAACTTTACCTAGGGTACACCGATAAACTCATCTTT. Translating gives CALGELYLGYTDKLIF.

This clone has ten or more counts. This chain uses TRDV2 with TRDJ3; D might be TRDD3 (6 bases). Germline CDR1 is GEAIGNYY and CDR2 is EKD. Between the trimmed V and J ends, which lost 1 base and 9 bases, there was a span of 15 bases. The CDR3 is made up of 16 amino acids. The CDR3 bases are TGTGCCTGTGACACTGGGGGTTTCCGGCCCACCCGACAGATGTTTTTC. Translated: CACDTGGFRPTRQMFF.

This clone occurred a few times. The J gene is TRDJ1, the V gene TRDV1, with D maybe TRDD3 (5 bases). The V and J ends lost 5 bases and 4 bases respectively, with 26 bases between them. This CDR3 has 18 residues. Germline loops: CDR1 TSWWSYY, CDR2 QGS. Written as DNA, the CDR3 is TGTGCTCTTGGGCTCAACTACCGTGGGGTATACGGTGGCGATAAACTCATCTTT. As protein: CALGLNYRGVYGGDKLIF.

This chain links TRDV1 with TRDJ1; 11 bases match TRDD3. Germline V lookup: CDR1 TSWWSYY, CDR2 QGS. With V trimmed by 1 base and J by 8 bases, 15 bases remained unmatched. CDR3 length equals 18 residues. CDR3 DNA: TGTGCTCTTGGGGAACCGCTGTTACTGGGGGATAGGACGGGGAAACTCATCTTT. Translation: CALGEPLLLGDRTGKLIF.

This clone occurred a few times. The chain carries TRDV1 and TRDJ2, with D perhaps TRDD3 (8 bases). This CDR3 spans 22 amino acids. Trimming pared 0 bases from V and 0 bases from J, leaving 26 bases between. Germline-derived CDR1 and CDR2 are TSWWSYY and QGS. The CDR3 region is CALGELLPKPAGGPPLTAQLFF. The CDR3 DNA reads TGTGCTCTTGGGGAACTGCTTCCTAAGCCTGCTGGGGGACCCCCTTTGACAGCACAACTCTTCTTT.

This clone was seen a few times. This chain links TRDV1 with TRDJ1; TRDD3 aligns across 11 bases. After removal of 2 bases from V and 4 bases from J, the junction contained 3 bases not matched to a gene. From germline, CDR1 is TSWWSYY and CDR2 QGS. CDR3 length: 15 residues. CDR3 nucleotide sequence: TGTGCTCTTGGGGAAATGGGGGATACGGTCGATAAACTCATCTTT. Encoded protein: CALGEMGDTVDKLIF.

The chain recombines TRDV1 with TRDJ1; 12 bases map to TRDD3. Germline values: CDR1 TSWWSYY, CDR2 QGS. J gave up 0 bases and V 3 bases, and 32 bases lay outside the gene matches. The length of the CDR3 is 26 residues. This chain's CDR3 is CALGDLGTPFLRSTGGYLSYTDKLIF. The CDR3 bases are TGTGCTCTTGGGGACCTTGGAACGCCCTTCCTACGAAGTACTGGGGGATACCTTTCGTACACCGATAAACTCATCTTT.

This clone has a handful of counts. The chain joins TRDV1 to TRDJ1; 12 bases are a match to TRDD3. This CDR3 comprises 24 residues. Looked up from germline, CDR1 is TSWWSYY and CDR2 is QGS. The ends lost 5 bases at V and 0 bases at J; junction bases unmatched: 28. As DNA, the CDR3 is TGTGCTCTTGGGCAACGGAGAAAGGCTTCCTTTGCGTACTGGGGGATACACAACACCGATAAACTCATCTTT. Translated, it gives CALGQRRKASFAYWGIHNTDKLIF.

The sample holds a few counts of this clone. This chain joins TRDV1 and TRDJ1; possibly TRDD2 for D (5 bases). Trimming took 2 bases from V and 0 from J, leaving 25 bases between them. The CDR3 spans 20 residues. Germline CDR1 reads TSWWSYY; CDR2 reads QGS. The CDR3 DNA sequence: TGTGCTCTTGGGGAAAAGAACCTACCGGGTGTACGAGGGAACACCGATAAACTCATCTTT. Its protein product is CALGEKNLPGVRGNTDKLIF.

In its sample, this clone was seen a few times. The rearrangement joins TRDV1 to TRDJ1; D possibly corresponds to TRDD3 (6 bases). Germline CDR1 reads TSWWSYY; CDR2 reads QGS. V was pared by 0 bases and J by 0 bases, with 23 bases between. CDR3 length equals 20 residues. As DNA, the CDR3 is TGTGCTCTTGGGGAACTAGGCATTCAGAATGAGGGGGAGTACACCGATAAACTCATCTTT. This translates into CALGELGIQNEGEYTDKLIF.

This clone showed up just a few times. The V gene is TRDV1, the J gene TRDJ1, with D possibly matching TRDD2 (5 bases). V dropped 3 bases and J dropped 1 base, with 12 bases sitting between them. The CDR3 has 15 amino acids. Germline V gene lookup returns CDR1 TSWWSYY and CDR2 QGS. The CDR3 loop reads CALGEPTRCTDKLIF. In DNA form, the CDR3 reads TGTGCTCTTGGGGAGCCTACGCGCTGCACCGATAAACTCATCTTT.

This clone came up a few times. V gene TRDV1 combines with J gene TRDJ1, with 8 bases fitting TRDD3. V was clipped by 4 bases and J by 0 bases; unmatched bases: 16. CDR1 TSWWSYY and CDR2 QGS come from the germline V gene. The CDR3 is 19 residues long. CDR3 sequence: CALGVPTHLGERYTDKLIF. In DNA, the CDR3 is TGTGCTCTTGGGGTCCCAACCCATCTGGGGGAGAGGTACACCGATAAACTCATCTTT.

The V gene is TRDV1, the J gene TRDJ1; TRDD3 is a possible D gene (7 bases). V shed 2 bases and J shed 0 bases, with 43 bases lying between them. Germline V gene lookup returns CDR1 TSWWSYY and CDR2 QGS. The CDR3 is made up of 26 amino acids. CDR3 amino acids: CALGEIPKPSLFPLTGDDMYTDKLIF. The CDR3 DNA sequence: TGTGCTCTTGGGGAAATCCCGAAGCCTTCCCTCTTCCCTTTAACGGGGGATGACATGTACACCGATAAACTCATCTTT.

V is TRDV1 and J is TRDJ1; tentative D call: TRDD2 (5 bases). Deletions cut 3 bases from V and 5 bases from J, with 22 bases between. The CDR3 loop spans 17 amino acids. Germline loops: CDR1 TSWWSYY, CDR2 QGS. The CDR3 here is CALGDKASTPYHDKLIF. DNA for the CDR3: TGTGCTCTTGGGGACAAAGCTTCCACACCCTACCATGATAAACTCATCTTT.